This is a list of T cell receptor beta chains from one sample in a study of beta chain features in type 1 diabetes. The protocol was immunoSEQ multiplex PCR, while the TCRdb copy is restricted to in-frame clones and leaves out a portion. The sample lists 900,000 or so clones, 17% seen once, with around 0.02% in the top ten. The sample taken for sequencing was naive CD4+ T cells from blood. The source is a woman aged 18 to 35 in good health. Both conserved end residues are part of each CDR3. The size field is filled for only some rows; it gives once, few, many or a size class.

V gene	J gene	clone size	CDR3 protein
TRBV5-1	TRBJ2-1	few	CASSLTGLAETNEQFF
TRBV14	TRBJ2-1	few	CASNSGDPYNEQFF
TRBV20-1	TRBJ2-7	few	CSAQKGYEQYF
TRBV7-2	TRBJ2-5	NA	CASSLRVGTGTIETQYF
TRBV25-1	TRBJ2-7	NA	CASSDFNGEQYF
TRBV7-9	TRBJ2-5	NA	CASSRGGAGETQYF
TRBV28	TRBJ2-2	few	CASSSTGRGELFF
TRBV5-1	TRBJ2-1	NA	CASSPIQGSGQFF
TRBV28	TRBJ2-7	NA	CASTSSGTDGYEQYF
TRBV7-9	TRBJ2-3	few	CASSITSGRGDTQYF
TRBV28	TRBJ2-7	NA	CASSLGSPYEQYF
TRBV9	TRBJ1-2	NA	CASSVLSNYGYTF
TRBV7-9	TRBJ2-5	NA	CASRAGTGKETQYF
TRBV28	TRBJ2-5	NA	CASSHPGGGETQYF
TRBV4-2	NA	NA	CASSPGGNEQYF
TRBV7-9	TRBJ1-1	few	CASSYFRGSFAEAFF
TRBV2	TRBJ1-1	NA	CAPRDSRNTEAFF
TRBV19	TRBJ2-7	NA	CASSTPGRSYEQYF
TRBV7-9	TRBJ2-7	NA	CASSLAHRLSSYEQYF
TRBV5-5	TRBJ2-1	few	CASSWTGFENNEQFF
TRBV10-3	TRBJ2-1	many	CAARGISSYNEQFF
TRBV6-5	TRBJ2-7	NA	CASSFPGLAGAYEQYF
TRBV18	TRBJ2-7	few	CASSPLRTSGSYEQYF
TRBV5-1	TRBJ2-1	few	CASSFLAGADEQFF
TRBV5-6	TRBJ1-1	NA	CASSLRRGGMGIGNTEAFF
TRBV7-9	TRBJ2-5	NA	CASSLAGGGETQYF